Sequencing of this TCR beta chain was carried out in a study of control samples from healthy donors and cancer patients. The method was immunoSEQ multiplex PCR; TCRdb's version includes in-frame clones alone and lacks a portion of them. This table has 400,000 to 450,000 clones, 90% appearing once. The CDR3 runs to 13 residues. Looked up from germline, CDR1 is SGDLS and CDR2 is YYNGEE. Trimming shortened V by 3 bases and J by 3 bases, and 9 bases separated the two germline ends. The V and J genes are TRBV9 and TRBJ1-1; no clear D gene. Sequenced input: PBMCs. The sequence was obtained from a man aged 35-49 years with head and neck cancer. This CDR3 is CASSATTDTEAFF. Here the CDR3 DNA reads TGTGCCAGCAGCGCGACAACCGACACTGAAGCTTTCTTT.